The source of this T cell receptor beta chain is a study of patients and donors after allogeneic stem cell transplantation. One entry per CDR3 protein, called by TCRdb with MiXCR from the RT-PCR reads. The sample consists of a few hundred thousand distinct CDR3 sequences, 13% to 15% of them appearing once. The V and J ends lost 3 bases and 0 bases respectively, with 12 bases between them. This CDR3 has 16 amino acids. CDR1 is SGHTA and CDR2 is FQGNSA in the germline V gene. This sequence was found in a human donor who was either an allogeneic HSCT recipient or a stem cell or donor lymphocyte infusion donor (not recorded which). It is not recorded whose cells these are; they may come from a transplant donor. This rearrangement joins TRBV7-2 to TRBJ2-1; either TRBD1 or TRBD2 may supply D (5 bases each). Material: blood, either unsorted or a sorted T cell fraction (not recorded which). The CDR3 region is CASSLWGSSSYNEQFF. For the CDR3, the DNA is TGTGCCAGCAGCTTGTGGGGGTCAAGCTCCTACAATGAGCAGTTCTTC.